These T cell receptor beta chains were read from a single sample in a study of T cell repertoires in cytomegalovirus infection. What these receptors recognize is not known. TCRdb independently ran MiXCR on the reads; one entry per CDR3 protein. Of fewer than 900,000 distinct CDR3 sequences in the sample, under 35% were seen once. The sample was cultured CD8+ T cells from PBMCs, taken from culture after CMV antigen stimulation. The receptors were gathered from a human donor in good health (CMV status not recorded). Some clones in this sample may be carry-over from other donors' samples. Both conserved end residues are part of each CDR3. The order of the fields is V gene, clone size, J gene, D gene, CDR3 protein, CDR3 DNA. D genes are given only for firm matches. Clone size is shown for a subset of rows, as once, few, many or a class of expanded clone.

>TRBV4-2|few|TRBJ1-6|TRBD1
CASSQDWTGSNSPLHF
TGTGCCAGCAGCCAAGATTGGACAGGGAGTAATTCACCCCTCCACTTT
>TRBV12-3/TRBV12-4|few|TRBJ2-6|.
CASSLPGRPSRANVLTF
TGTGCCAGCAGTCTTCCCGGCAGGCCCTCTAGGGCCAACGTCCTGACTTTC
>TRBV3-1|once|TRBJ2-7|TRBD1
CASSNPRGQDPYEQYF
TGTGCCAGCAGCAACCCGCGGGGACAGGACCCCTACGAGCAGTACTTC
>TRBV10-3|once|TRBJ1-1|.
CAIREGRGAFF
TGTGCCATCAGGGAGGGACGGGGAGCTTTCTTT
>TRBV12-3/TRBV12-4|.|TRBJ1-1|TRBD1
CASTIGTGRTEAFF
TGTGCCAGCACCATAGGGACAGGGAGGACTGAAGCTTTCTTT
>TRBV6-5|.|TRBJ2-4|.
CASSSLTELAKNIQYF
TGTGCCAGCAGTTCCTTGACTGAACTAGCCAAAAACATTCAGTACTTC
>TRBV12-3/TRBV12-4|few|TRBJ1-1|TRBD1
CASRAGTATEAFF
TGTGCCAGCAGGGCCGGGACAGCAACTGAAGCTTTCTTT
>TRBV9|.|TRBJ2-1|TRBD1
CASSVRQGTNNEQFF
TGTGCCAGCAGCGTCCGACAGGGGACAAACAATGAGCAGTTCTTC
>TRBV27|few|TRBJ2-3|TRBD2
CASSSGLVTQYF
TGTGCCAGCAGTTCCGGACTAGTCACGCAGTATTTT
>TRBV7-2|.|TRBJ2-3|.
CASSLGWRGSDTQYF
TGTGCCAGCAGCTTAGGTTGGAGGGGGTCAGATACGCAGTATTTT
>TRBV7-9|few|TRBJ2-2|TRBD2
CASSRLAGGTNTGELFF
TGTGCCAGCAGCCGACTAGCGGGGGGCACGAACACCGGGGAGCTGTTTTTT
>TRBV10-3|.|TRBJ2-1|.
CAISGGQTDYNEQFF
TGTGCCATCAGTGGTGGGCAGACCGACTACAATGAGCAGTTCTTC
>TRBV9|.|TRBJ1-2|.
CASSGTGLNYGYTF
TGTGCCAGCAGCGGTACAGGGTTGAACTATGGCTACACCTTC
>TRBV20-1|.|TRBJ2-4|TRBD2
CSARVERGGLGF
TGCAGTGCTAGAGTCGAGCGGGGGGGCCTTGGGTTC
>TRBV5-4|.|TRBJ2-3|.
CASSFPGDPGDTQYF
TGTGCCAGCAGCTTTCCGGGGGACCCCGGGGATACGCAGTATTTT
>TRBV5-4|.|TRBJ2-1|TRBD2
CASSFTGGPSYNEQFF
TGTGCCAGCAGCTTCACGGGGGGGCCATCCTACAATGAGCAGTTCTTC
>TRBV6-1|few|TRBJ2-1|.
CASSERGGTYNEQFF
TGTGCCAGCAGTGAAAGGGGGGGCACCTACAATGAGCAGTTCTTC
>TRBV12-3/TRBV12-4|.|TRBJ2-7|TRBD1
CASTDRGLYEQYF
TGTGCCAGCACGGACAGGGGGTTATACGAGCAGTACTTC
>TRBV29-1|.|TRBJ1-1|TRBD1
CSVAPGQVYTEAFF
TGCAGCGTCGCACCGGGACAGGTATACACTGAAGCTTTCTTT
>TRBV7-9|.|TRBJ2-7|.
CASSLAPFYEQYF
TGTGCCAGCAGCTTAGCCCCGTTCTACGAGCAGTACTTC
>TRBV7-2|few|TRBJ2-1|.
CASSLILAEQFF
TGTGCCAGCAGCTTAATCCTGGCCGAGCAGTTCTTC
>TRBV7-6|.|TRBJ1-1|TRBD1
CASSWSHRGGSTEAFF
TGTGCCAGCAGCTGGAGTCACAGGGGAGGGAGCACTGAAGCTTTCTTT
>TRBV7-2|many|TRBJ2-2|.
CASSLAHRGGELFF
TGTGCCAGCAGCTTAGCCCATCGGGGCGGGGAGCTGTTTTTT
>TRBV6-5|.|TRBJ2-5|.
CASSLAGRYETQYF
TGTGCCAGCAGTTTGGCAGGGAGGTATGAGACCCAGTACTTC
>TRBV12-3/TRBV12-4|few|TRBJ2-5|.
CASSSRLNPETQYF
TGTGCCAGCAGTTCGAGACTGAACCCGGAGACCCAGTACTTC
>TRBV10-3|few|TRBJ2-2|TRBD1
CAISDRGLNTGELFF
TGTGCCATCAGCGACAGGGGGCTGAACACCGGGGAGCTGTTTTTT
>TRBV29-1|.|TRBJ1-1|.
CSVVAGVNTEAFF
TGCAGCGTTGTGGCAGGGGTGAACACTGAAGCTTTCTTT
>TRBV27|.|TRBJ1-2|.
CASSWGETAGYTF
TGTGCCAGCAGTTGGGGGGAAACAGCTGGCTACACCTTC
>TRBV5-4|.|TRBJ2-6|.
CASSSLTGVTGANVLTF
TGTGCCAGCAGCTCCTTGACAGGAGTGACTGGGGCCAACGTCCTGACTTTC
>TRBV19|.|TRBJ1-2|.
CASISWYGYTF
TGTGCCAGTATATCGTGGTATGGCTACACCTTC
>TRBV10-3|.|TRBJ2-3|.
CAISVGWADLTDTQYF
TGTGCCATCAGTGTAGGGTGGGCGGATCTCACAGATACGCAGTATTTT
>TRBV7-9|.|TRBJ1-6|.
CASSPLRGLTPLHF
TGTGCCAGCAGCCCCTTACGGGGGTTGACACCCCTCCACTTT
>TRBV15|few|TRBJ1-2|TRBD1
CATSRDTGQGNYGYTF
TGTGCCACCAGCAGAGATACCGGACAGGGTAACTATGGCTACACCTTC
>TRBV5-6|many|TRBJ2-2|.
CASSLVLSNTGELFF
TGTGCCAGCAGCTTGGTGCTCAGTAACACCGGGGAGCTGTTTTTT
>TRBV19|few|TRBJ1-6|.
CASSIIDNSPLHF
TGTGCCAGTAGTATTATAGATAATTCACCCCTCCACTTT
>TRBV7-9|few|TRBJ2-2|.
CASSLIQPTGELFF
TGTGCCAGCAGCTTAATACAGCCCACCGGGGAGCTGTTTTTT
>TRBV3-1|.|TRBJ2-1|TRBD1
CASSQETGIPYNEQFF
TGTGCCAGCAGCCAAGAGACAGGGATCCCCTACAATGAGCAGTTCTTC
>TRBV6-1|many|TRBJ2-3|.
CASSEEVEGLMQYF
TGTGCCAGCAGTGAAGAGGTCGAGGGGTTAATGCAGTATTTT
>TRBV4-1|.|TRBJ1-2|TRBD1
CASSQEDRDYGYTF
TGCGCCAGCAGCCAAGAAGACAGGGACTATGGCTACACCTTC
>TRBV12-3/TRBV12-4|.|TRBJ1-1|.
CASSLVHRNTEAFF
TGTGCCAGCAGTTTAGTGCATAGGAACACTGAAGCTTTCTTT
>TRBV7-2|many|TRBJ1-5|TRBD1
CASSLEAGGQPQHF
TGTGCCAGCAGCTTAGAAGCAGGGGGCCAGCCCCAGCATTTT
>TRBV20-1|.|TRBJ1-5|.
CSARGRGSGQPQHF
TGCAGTGCTAGAGGTCGTGGGTCGGGTCAGCCCCAGCATTTT
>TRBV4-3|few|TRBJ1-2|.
CASSQGKPSNYGYTF
TGCGCCAGCAGCCAAGGGAAGCCCTCTAACTATGGCTACACCTTC
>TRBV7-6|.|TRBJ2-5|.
CASSSPLINQETQYF
TGTGCCAGCAGCTCGCCCCTGATAAACCAAGAGACCCAGTACTTC
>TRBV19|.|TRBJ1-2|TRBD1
CASMGQGQDYGYTF
TGTGCCAGTATGGGACAGGGACAGGACTATGGCTACACCTTC
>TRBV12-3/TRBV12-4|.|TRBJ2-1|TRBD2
CASSSNPLAGDYNEQFF
TGTGCCAGCAGTTCCAACCCCTTAGCGGGGGATTACAATGAGCAGTTCTTC
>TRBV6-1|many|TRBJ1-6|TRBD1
CASSLNRGAIPNSPLHF
TGTGCCAGCAGCCTAAACAGGGGTGCTATTCCAAATTCACCCCTCCACTTT
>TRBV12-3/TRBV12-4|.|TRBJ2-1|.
CASSLMGRLIEQFF
TGTGCCAGCAGCTTGATGGGACGGCTCATTGAGCAGTTCTTC
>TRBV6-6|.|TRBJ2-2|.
CASSYSIGSTGELFF
TGTGCCAGCAGTTACTCGATAGGCAGCACCGGGGAGCTGTTTTTT
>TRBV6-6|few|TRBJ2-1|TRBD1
CASSGGGDREFNEQFF
TGTGCCAGCAGTGGAGGAGGGGACAGGGAGTTCAATGAGCAGTTCTTC
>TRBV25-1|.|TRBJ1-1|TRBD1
CASSEFPTGGQPNTEAFF
TGTGCCAGCAGTGAATTCCCAACTGGGGGACAGCCGAACACTGAAGCTTTCTTT
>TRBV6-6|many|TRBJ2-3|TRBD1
CASTPGQGIDTQYF
TGTGCCAGCACCCCGGGACAGGGTATTGATACGCAGTATTTT
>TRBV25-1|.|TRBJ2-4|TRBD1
CASSEFPGGLFIQYF
TGTGCCAGCAGTGAATTCCCAGGGGGATTGTTCATTCAGTACTTC
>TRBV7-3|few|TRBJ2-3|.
CASSVWGRITDTQYF
TGTGCCAGCAGCGTATGGGGGAGGATAACAGATACGCAGTATTTT
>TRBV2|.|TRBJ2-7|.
CASAYGPYPYEQYF
TGTGCCAGCGCTTACGGCCCCTATCCCTACGAGCAGTACTTC
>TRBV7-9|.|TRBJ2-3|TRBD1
CASSTSVRDRSKGGRTDTQYF
TGTGCCAGCAGCACATCGGTTCGGGACAGGTCGAAGGGGGGCCGGACAGATACGCAGTATTTT
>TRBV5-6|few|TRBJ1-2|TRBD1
CASSPTQGASYGYTF
TGTGCCAGCAGCCCCACACAGGGGGCATCCTATGGCTACACCTTC